Listed below are T cell receptor beta chains from one sample, sequenced in a study of PD-L1 blockade in urothelial cancer. The assay was immunoSEQ multiplex PCR, and TCRdb's table has in-frame clones only and misses some. In the table there are around 110,000 clones, roughly 91% of which are singletons. The sample in question was PBMCs, obtained around atezolizumab (anti-PD-L1) treatment. These receptors all stem from a man in his sixties with urothelial cancer. CDR3s leave out the opening cysteine and the closing phenylalanine or tryptophan.

>TRBV28|TRBJ2-7
ASKPRGEYEQY
>TRBV2|TRBJ2-3
ASRSEHTDTQY
>TRBV11-3|TRBJ2-3
ASTNAGGRTDTQY
>TRBV19|TRBJ2-7
ASSIDRGREDLGQY
>TRBV7-3|TRBJ2-5
ASSDRDSPEETQY
>TRBV7-9|TRBJ2-7
ASSLGRGQGTYEQY
>TRBV11-2|TRBJ2-1
ASSLGVGSGGRTGQF
>TRBV5-1|TRBJ2-7
ASSGRGQGGNEQY
>TRBV5-1|TRBJ1-1
ASSSDRGYTEAF
>TRBV5-1|TRBJ2-1
ASSLARQDEQF
>TRBV2|TRBJ1-2
ASTTQGTQANYGYT
>TRBV5-1|TRBJ2-3
ASSLASGSGTDTQY